Included here is one T cell receptor (beta chain) sequence, with context. Its antigen remains unknown. The record originates from a study of shared clonotypes between healthy human individuals. Across the study: Those who served as donors were two women and a few men between the ages of 18 and 49. There were three CD4 naive, three CD4 memory, two CD8 naive and one CD8 memory plates per donor.

Notes on the study in general: Researchers sampled only blood; tissue repertoires likely differ. Memory subsets generally showed smaller estimated richness than naive subsets did.

CD45RO-negative CD8 cells positively selected for CCR7 made up the naive population, which excluded terminally differentiated effector memory CD45RA+ cells. TCRdb's copy holds only in-frame clones and misses some; the assay was immunoSEQ multiplex PCR. The data show fewer than 850,000 clones, with about 97% seen just once and less than 0.3% held by the top ten. Trimming took off 4 bases at V and 2 bases at J, with 12 bases between the two ends. There are 15 residues in the CDR3. CDR1 is SNHLY and CDR2 is FYNNEI in the germline V gene. This chain uses TRBV2 with TRBJ2-1; D might be TRBD1 (5 bases). Material for sequencing was naive CD8+ T cells sorted from blood. This sequence was found in a man younger than 45 in good health. CDR3: CASSADDSPYNEQFF. DNA of the CDR3: TGTGCCAGCAGTGCCGACGACAGTCCCTACAATGAGCAGTTCTTC. The full variable domain, in which reference TRBV2 and TRBJ2-1 provide the parts outside the CDR3, is EPEVTQTPSHQVTQMGQEVILRCVPISNHLYFYWYRQILGQKVEFLVSFYNNEISEKSEIFDDQFSVERPDGSNFTLKIRSTKLEDSAMYFCASSADDSPYNEQFFGPGTRLTVL.